This T cell receptor beta chain came from a study of T cells in Graves' hyperthyroidism and ophthalmopathy. What was amplified from RNA transcripts were TCR beta CDR3 regions. First-round RT-PCR targeting the TCR CDR3 was performed with the HTBI primer set. TCRdb redid the calling of the multiplex PCR reads with MiXCR, one entry per CDR3 protein. The data show some 420,000 distinct CDR3 sequences, roughly 13% seen once. Unmatched junction bases numbered 4, after V lost 1 base and J lost 7 bases. This CDR3 region has 14 residues. CDR1 and CDR2 from the germline V gene are LNHNV and YYDKDF (reference sequence). Ten or more counts support this clonotype.

The specimen was blood. The source is a woman between 18 and 29 years old with Graves' hyperthyroidism. V usage is TRBV15 and J usage is TRBJ2-1, with 7 bases identical to TRBD2. The CDR3 is CATSRATSRNEQFF. The DNA of the CDR3 is TGTGCCACCAGCAGAGCGACTAGCAGGAATGAGCAGTTCTTC.